Listed here are 8 T cell receptor beta chains from one sample, sequenced in a study of molecular identifiers for immune sequencing clone quantification. Each CDR3 protein is one row after TCRdb ran MiXCR on the PCR reads. The table records about 640,000 distinct CDR3 sequences, around 20% of them present only once. Sequences were obtained from naive CD8+ T cells from blood, with Jurkat cell RNA spiked in. Subset denoted: FACS-sorted CD8+CD4-CCR7+CD45RA+ naive T cells. Receptors originate from a human donor in good health. Some libraries in this study had Jurkat cell RNA spiked in.

The CDR3 is CASSRDGLGTDTQYF. CDR3 in DNA: TGCGCCAGCAGCCGAGATGGACTAGGGACAGATACGCAGTATTTT. The chain couples TRBV4-1 to TRBJ2-3; 7 nucleotides align to TRBD2. Germline CDR1 is MGHRA and CDR2 is YSYEKL. CDR3 length: 15 amino acids. After removal of 4 bases from V and 3 bases from J, the junction contained 7 bases not matched to a gene.

V usage is TRBV23-1 and J usage is TRBJ2-5, with 15 bases lining up with TRBD2. TRBV23-1 is flagged as an ORF with uncertain function. Losses at the gene ends were 4 bases for V and 4 bases for J; bases not matched to a gene: 10. CDR3 size: 18 residues. CDR3 region: CASSPRTSGRARRETQYF. As DNA, the CDR3 is TGCGCCAGCAGTCCCCGGACTAGCGGGAGGGCCAGGAGAGAGACCCAGTACTTC.

This clonotype showed up just a few times. The rearrangement joins TRBV7-9 to TRBJ1-1; D not certain. CDR1 and CDR2 from the germline V gene are SEHNR and FQNEAQ (reference sequence). V lost 5 bases and J lost 0, with 22 bases in between. The CDR3 sequence is 18 residues long. The DNA for the CDR3 is TGTGCCAGCAGCCAATTCGCCGGGAGTCCCATTATGAACACTGAAGCTTTCTTT. Amino acids: CASSQFAGSPIMNTEAFF.

This clonotype was recorded at least ten times. This chain connects TRBV7-6 to TRBJ2-3, with 9 bases identical to TRBD2. J gave up 0 bases and V 5 bases, and 6 bases lay outside the gene matches. Germline CDR1 is SGHVS and CDR2 is FNYEAQ. The CDR3 runs 16 residues. The CDR3: CASSPGLASSTDTQYF. CDR3 nucleotide sequence: TGTGCCAGCAGCCCCGGACTAGCGTCGAGCACAGATACGCAGTATTTT. The complete variable domain, with remaining parts taken from reference TRBV7-6 and TRBJ2-3, reads GAGVSQSPRYKVTKRGQDVALRCDPISGHVSLYWYRQALGQGPEFLTYFNYEAQQDKSGLPNDRFSAERPEGSISTLTIQRTEQRDSAMYRCASSPGLASSTDTQYFGPGTRLTVL.

This clonotype was picked up many times. The gene calls are TRBV4-3 and TRBJ2-3; D is possibly TRBD1 (5 bases). V gave up 0 bases and J gave up 1 base, with 11 bases separating them. In germline, CDR1 is LGHNA, CDR2 YSLEER. The CDR3 covers 16 residues. The CDR3 DNA is TGCGCCAGCAGCCAAGATATTATAGGGGGCACAGATACGCAGTATTTT. It yields the protein CASSQDIIGGTDTQYF.

This clonotype was detected ten times or more. The chain is built from TRBV19 and TRBJ2-2; D is undetermined. V gave up 7 bases and J gave up 7 bases, with 4 bases separating them. Germline CDR1 is LNHDA and CDR2 is SQIVND (reference sequence). There are 10 residues in the CDR3. The CDR3 sequence: CASTGGELFF. In DNA, the CDR3 is TGTGCCAGTACGGGCGGGGAGCTGTTTTTT.

In this sample, this clonotype turned up many times. CDR3 nucleotides: TGTGCCAGCAGCCCGAGGGACAGTGATTCCTACAATGAGCAGTTCTTC. Amino acid sequence: CASSPRDSDSYNEQFF. The rearrangement links TRBV7-9 to TRBJ2-1; 7 nucleotides line up with TRBD1. The V segment lost 5 bases and the J segment 1 base; nucleotides outside the gene matches: 8. Germline V gene lookup returns CDR1 SEHNR and CDR2 FQNEAQ (reference sequence). CDR3 length equals 16 residues.

There are many counts of this clonotype. The rearrangement uses TRBV6-1 and TRBJ2-2; 10 positions match TRBD1. Germline V gene lookup returns CDR1 MNHNS and CDR2 SASEGT. The junction had 7 bases not matched to a gene; V was cut back by 8 bases and J by 7 bases. The CDR3 is 14 amino acids. Written as DNA, the CDR3 is TGTGCCAGCTTTTCCGGGACAGGGGTCGGGGAGCTGTTTTTT. Amino acids: CASFSGTGVGELFF.